This T cell receptor beta chain was found in a study of T cell responses to AZD1222 COVID-19 vaccine. J lost 2 bases, V lost 4 bases, and 13 bases had no gene match. This CDR3 comprises 17 residues. From germline, CDR1 is SEHNR and CDR2 FQNEAQ (reference sequence). Notes on the study in general: It was only after the peak T cell response that any repertoires were sampled.

The table came from immunoSEQ multiplex PCR; TCRdb's copy has only in-frame clones and leaves some out. The table lists 150,000 to 200,000 clones, 80% to 90% of them singletons. About this clone: Its antigen is not identified.

This specimen consisted of peripheral blood, obtained on day 0 of MenACWY control vaccination. This receptor was taken from an adult in good health. The chain uses TRBV7-9 and TRBJ2-5; 7 bases fit TRBD2. The CDR3 sequence is CASSSQLVGGIQETQYF. CDR3 coding DNA: TGTGCCAGCAGCTCCCAATTGGTGGGGGGGATACAAGAGACCCAGTACTTC.